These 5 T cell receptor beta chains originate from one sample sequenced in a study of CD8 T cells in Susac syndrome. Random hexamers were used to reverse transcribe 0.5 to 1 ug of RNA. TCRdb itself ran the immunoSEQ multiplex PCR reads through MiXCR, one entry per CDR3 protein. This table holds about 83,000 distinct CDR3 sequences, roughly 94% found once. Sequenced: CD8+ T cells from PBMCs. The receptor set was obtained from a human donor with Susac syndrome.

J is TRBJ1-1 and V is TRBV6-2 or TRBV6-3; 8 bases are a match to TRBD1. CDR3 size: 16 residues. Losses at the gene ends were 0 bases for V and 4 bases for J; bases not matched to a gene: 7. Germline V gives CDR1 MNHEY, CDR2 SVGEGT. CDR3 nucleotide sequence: TGTGCCAGCAGTTACTCGAGGGCAGGGGGCGGCACTGAAGCTTTCTTT. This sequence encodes CASSYSRAGGGTEAFF.

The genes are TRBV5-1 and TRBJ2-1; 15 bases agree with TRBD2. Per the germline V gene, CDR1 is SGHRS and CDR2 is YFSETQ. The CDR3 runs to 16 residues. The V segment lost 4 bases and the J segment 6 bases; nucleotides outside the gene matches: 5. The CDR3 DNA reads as TGCGCCAGCAGCCCGGGACTAGCGGGAGGAGGCAATGAGCAGTTCTTC. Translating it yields CASSPGLAGGGNEQFF.

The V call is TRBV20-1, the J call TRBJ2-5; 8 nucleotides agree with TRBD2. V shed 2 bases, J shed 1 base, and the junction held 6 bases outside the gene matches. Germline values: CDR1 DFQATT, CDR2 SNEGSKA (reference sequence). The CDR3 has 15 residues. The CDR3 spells CSARSRLALQETQYF. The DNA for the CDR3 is TGCAGTGCTAGATCCAGACTAGCGCTCCAAGAGACCCAGTACTTC.

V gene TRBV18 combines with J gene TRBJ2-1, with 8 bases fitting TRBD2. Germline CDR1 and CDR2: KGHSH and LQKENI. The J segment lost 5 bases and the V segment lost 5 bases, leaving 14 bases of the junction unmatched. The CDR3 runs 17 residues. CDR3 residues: CASSTTTSGLGNNEQFF. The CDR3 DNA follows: TGTGCCAGCTCAACCACGACTTCGGGACTAGGCAACAATGAGCAGTTCTTC.

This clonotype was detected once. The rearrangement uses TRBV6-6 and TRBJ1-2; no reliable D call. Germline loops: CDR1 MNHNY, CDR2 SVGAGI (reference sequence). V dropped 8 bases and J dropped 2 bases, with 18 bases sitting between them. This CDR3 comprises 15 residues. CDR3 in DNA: TGTGCCAGCGTTCAACCCCTTGACATCAACTATGGCTACACCTTC. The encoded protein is CASVQPLDINYGYTF.